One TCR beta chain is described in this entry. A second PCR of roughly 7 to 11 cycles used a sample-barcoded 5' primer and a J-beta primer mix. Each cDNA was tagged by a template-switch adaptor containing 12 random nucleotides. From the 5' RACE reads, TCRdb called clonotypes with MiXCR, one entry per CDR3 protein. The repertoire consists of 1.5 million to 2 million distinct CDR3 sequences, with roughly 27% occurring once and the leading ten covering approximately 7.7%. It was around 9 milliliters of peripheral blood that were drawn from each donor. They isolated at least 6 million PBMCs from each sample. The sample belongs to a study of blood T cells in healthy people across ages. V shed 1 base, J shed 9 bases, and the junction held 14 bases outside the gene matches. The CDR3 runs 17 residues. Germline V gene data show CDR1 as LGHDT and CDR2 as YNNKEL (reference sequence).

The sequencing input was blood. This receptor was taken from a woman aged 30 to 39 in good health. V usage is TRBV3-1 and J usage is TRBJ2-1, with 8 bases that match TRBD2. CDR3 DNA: TGTGCCAGCAGCCAAGCCTGGGGACTAGTCTCTTGGGCTGAGCAGTTCTTC. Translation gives CASSQAWGLVSWAEQFF.